This T cell receptor (beta chain) was documented in a study of yellow fever vaccine responses in identical twins. MiXCR, applied by TCRdb to the RT-PCR reads, yields one record per CDR3 protein. In the table there are roughly 6,000 distinct CDR3 sequences, over 50% of which are singletons. V was cut by 0 bases and J by 10 bases, with 22 bases left in between. CDR3 length equals 16 residues. Looked up from germline, CDR1 is SQVTM and CDR2 is ANQGSEA. Study-level findings and limits: The authors reported partly convergent, partly personalized vaccine responses in identical twins.

Of note for this clonotype: Antigen specificity is unknown.

The rearrangement links TRBV29-1 to TRBJ2-1; D possibly corresponds to TRBD2 (7 bases). The sample consisted of T cells from blood (PBMCs), unsorted or a sorted subset (not recorded which), taken before or after yellow fever vaccination (not recorded which). This TCR derives from a woman aged 18-29 years who received the yellow fever vaccine. The CDR3 spells CSVEDHTGTTPREQFF. As DNA, the CDR3 is TGCAGCGTTGAAGATCACACAGGGACTACCCCGAGGGAGCAGTTCTTC.